The clone carrying this T cell receptor beta chain was seen only a few times. Its antigen is undetermined. These data come from a study of T cell repertoires in cytomegalovirus infection. Study-wide background: CMV infection and matching HLA type were both indicated by public TCR beta signatures.

Broader study findings: There were HLA-C-restricted CMV-specific TCR beta clonotypes dominating the ex vivo response. Carriers of CMV plus the relevant HLA were identified by cumulative public TCR beta family frequency.

A single record per CDR3 protein comes from TCRdb applying MiXCR to the reads. The sample carries around 240,000 distinct CDR3 sequences, over 20% recorded once. In germline, CDR1 is LGHNA, CDR2 YNFKEQ. The J segment lost 4 bases and the V segment lost 0 bases, leaving 3 bases of the junction unmatched. The CDR3 is 15 amino acids. This TCR was sampled from a human donor in good health (CMV status not recorded). Some clones in this sample may be carry-over from other donors' samples. The chain employs TRBV4-2 and TRBJ2-1, with 7 bases matching TRBD2. The sample comprised CD8+ T cells from PBMCs. As DNA, the CDR3 is TGTGCCAGCAGCCAAGAACGGGGGGTGTACAATGAGCAGTTCTTC. Its protein product is CASSQERGVYNEQFF.